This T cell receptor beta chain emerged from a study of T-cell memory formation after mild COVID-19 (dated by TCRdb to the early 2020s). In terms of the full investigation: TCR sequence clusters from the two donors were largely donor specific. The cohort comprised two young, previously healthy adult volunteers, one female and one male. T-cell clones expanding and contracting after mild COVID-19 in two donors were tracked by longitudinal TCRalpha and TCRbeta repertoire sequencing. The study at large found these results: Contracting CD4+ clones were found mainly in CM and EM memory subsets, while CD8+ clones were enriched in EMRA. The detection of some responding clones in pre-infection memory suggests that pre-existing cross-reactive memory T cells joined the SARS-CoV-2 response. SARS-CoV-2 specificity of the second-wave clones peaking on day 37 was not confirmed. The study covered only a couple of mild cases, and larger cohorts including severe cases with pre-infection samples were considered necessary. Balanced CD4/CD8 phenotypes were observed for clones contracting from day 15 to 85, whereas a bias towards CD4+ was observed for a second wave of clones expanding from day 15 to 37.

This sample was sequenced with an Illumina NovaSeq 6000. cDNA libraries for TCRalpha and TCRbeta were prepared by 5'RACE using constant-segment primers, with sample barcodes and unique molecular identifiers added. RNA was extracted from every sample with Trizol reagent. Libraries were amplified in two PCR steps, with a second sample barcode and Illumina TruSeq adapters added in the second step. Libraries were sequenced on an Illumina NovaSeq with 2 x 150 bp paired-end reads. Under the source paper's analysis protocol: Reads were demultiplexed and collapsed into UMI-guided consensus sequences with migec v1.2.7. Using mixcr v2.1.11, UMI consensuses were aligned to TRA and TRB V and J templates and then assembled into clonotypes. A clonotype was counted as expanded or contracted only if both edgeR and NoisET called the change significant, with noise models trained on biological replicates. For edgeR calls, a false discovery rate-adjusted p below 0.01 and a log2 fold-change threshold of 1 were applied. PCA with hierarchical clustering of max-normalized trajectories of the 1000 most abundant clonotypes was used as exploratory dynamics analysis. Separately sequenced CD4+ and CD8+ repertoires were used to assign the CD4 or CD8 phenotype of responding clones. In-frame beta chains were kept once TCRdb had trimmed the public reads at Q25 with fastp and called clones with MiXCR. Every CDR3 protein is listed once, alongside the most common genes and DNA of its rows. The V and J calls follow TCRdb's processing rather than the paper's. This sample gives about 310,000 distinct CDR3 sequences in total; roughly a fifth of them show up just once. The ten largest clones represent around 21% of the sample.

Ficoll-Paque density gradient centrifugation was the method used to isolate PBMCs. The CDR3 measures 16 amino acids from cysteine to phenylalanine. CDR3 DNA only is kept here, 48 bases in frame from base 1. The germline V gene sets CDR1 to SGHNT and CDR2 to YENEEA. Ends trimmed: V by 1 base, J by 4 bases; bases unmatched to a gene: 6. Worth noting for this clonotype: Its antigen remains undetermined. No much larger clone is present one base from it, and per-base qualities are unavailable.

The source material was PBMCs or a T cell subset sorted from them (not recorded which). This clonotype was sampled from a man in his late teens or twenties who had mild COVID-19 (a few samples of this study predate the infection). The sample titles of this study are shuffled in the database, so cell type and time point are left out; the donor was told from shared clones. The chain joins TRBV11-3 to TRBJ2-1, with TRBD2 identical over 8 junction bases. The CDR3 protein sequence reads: CASSLVGLGSYNEQFF. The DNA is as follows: TGTGCCAGCAGCTTAGTGGGACTAGGGTCTTACAATGAGCAGTTCTTC.